Here is one T cell receptor (beta chain) with its context. This sample stems from a study of cytomegalovirus exposure and HLA in healthy donors. Germline loops: CDR1 GTSNPN, CDR2 SVGIG (reference sequence). The CDR3 contains 14 residues. Trimming cost V 3 bases and J 4 bases; bases outside gene matches: 5. 13 Jbeta primers and 60 Vbeta primers were used for the PCR. Method: immunoSEQ multiplex PCR; TCRdb's copy keeps in-frame clones and lacks some. Seen here are 180,000 or so clones, 80% to 90% observed once, and the top ten hold 4.9%. Sequenced sample: PBMCs. The chain uses TRBV30 and TRBJ1-5; 8 bases line up with TRBD1. The clonotype was recovered from a woman between 18 and 29 years old in good health and CMV-seropositive. Here the CDR3 reads CAWRATGENQPQHF. Here the CDR3 DNA reads TGTGCCTGGAGAGCGACAGGGGAGAATCAGCCCCAGCATTTT.